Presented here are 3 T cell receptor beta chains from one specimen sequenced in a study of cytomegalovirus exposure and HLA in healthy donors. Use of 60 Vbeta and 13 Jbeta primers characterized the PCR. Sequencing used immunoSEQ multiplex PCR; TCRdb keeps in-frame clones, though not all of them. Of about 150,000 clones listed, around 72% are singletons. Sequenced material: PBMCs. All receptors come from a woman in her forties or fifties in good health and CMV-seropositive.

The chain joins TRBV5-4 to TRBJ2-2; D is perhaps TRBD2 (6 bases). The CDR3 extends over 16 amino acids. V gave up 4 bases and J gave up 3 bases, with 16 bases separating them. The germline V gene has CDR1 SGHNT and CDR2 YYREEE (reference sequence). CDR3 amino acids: CASSPGYGGYTGELFF. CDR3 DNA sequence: TGTGCCAGCAGCCCGGGATATGGGGGGTACACCGGGGAGCTGTTTTTT.

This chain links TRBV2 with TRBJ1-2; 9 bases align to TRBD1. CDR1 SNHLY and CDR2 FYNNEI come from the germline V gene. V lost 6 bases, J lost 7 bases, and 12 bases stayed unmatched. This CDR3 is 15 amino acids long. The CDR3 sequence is CASRPRTGDSGGYTF. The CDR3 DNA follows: TGTGCCAGCAGACCGCGGACAGGGGACTCAGGTGGCTACACCTTC. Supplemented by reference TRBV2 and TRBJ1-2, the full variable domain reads EPEVTQTPSHQVTQMGQEVILRCVPISNHLYFYWYRQILGQKVEFLVSFYNNEISEKSEIFDDQFSVERPDGSNFTLKIRSTKLEDSAMYFCASRPRTGDSGGYTFGSGTRLTVV.

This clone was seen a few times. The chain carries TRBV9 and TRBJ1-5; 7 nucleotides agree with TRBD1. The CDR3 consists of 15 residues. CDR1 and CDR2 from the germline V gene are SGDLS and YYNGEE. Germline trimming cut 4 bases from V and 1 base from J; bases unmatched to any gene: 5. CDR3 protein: CASSLGTASNQPQHF. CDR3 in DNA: TGTGCCAGCAGCCTAGGGACAGCCAGCAATCAGCCCCAGCATTTT.